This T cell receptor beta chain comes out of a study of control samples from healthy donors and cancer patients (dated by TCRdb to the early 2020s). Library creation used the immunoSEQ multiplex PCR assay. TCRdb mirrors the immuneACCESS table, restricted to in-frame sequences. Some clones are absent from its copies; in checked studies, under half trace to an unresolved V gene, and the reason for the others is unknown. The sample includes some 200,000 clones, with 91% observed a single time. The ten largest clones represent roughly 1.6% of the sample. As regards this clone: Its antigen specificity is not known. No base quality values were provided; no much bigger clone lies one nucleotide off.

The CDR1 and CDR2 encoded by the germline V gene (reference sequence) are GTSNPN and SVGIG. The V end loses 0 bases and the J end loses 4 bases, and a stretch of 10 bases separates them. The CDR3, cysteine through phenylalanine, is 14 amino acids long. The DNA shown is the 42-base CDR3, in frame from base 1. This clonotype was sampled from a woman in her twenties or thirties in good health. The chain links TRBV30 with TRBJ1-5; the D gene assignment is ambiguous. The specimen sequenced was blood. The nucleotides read TGTGCCTGGAGTGTTACTGGGGAGAATCAGCCCCAGCATTTT. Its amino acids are CAWSVTGENQPQHF.